This T cell receptor beta chain was identified in a study of CXCR3-negative and CXCR3-positive naive CD8 T cells. Overall study: Sequencing gave some 140 million TRB reads overall, about 1.5 +/- 0.3 million per library. Whole-study findings and limits: Both naive subsets showed comparably high diversity, and memory CD8+ cells showed much lower diversity. Naive cells positive for CXCR3 carried more hydrophobic TRB CDR3s than CXCR3-negative ones.

Libraries of TRB cDNA were made by 5' RACE and carried UMIs. TCRdb re-called the 5' RACE reads and shows each CDR3 protein once, DNA omitted. The sample totals 100,000 or so distinct CDR3 sequences; its top ten clones hold less than 0.4%. Regarding this clonotype: Its cognate antigen is unknown.

Naive CD8+ T cells carried a CD45RO-CCR7+CD27+CD95- phenotype. In germline, CDR1 is SGHVS, CDR2 FNYEAQ. CDR3 length: 16 amino acids. Sequencing input: naive CXCR3+ CD8+ T cells from blood. The subset was: CD45RO-CCR7+CD27+CD95- naive CD8+ T cells expressing CXCR3 (TNR3+). V gene TRBV7-6 combines with J gene TRBJ2-3; TCRdb's D call, TRBD2, is unchecked because there is no DNA. The TCR comes from a human donor in good health. Some clones in this sample may be carry-over from other donors' samples. The CDR3 sequence: CASSLESGSVLDTQYF.